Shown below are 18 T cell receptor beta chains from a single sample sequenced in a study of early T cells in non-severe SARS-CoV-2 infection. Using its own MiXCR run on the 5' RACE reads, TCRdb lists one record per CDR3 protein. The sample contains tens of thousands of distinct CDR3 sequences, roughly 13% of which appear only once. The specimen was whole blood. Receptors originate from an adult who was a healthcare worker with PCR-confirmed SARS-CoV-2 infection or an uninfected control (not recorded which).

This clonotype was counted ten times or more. CDR3 protein: CAWNLQGGADTQYF. CDR3 nucleotide sequence: TGTGCCTGGAATCTACAGGGAGGGGCAGATACGCAGTATTTT. The chain recombines TRBV30 with TRBJ2-3; D possibly corresponds to TRBD2 (7 bases). This CDR3 spans 14 amino acids. CDR1 and CDR2 (germline): GTSNPN, SVGIG (reference sequence). Trimming stripped 4 bases from V and 4 bases from J, with 15 bases between. Together with reference TRBV30 and TRBJ2-3, the CDR3 gives the full variable domain: SQTIHQWPATLVQPVGSPLSLECTVEGTSNPNLYWYRQAAGRGLQLLFYSVGIGQISSEVPQNLSASRPQDRQFILSSKKLLLSDSGFYLCAWNLQGGADTQYFGPGTRLTVL.

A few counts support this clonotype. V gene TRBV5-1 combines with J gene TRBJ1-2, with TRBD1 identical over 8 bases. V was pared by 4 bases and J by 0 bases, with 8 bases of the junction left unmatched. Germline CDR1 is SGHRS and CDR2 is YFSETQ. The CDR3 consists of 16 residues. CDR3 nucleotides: TGCGCCAGCAGCCCCGGACAGGGTCTAGCTAACTATGGCTACACCTTC. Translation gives CASSPGQGLANYGYTF.

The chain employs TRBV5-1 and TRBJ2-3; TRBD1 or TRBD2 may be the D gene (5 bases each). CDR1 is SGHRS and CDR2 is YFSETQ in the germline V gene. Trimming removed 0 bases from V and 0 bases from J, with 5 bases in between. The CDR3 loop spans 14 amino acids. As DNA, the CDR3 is TGCGCCAGCAGCTTGGGGGACAGCACAGATACGCAGTATTTT. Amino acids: CASSLGDSTDTQYF.

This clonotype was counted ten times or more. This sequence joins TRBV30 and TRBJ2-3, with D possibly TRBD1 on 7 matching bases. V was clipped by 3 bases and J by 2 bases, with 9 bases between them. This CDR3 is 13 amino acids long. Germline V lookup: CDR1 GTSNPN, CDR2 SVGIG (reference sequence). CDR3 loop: CAWSRGDTDTQYF. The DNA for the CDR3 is TGTGCCTGGAGCAGGGGGGACACAGATACGCAGTATTTT.

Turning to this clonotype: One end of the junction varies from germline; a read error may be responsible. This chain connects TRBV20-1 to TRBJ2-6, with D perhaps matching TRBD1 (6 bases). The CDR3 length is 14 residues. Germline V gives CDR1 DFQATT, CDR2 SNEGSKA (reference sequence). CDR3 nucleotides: TGCAGTGCTAGAGAAGGGGGAAGGGCCTACGTCCTGACTTTC. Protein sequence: CSAREGGRAYVLTF.

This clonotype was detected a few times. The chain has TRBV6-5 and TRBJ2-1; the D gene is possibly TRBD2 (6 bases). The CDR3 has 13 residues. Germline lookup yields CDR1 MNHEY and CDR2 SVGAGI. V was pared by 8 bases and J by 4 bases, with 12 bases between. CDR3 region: CASSPAGYNEQFF. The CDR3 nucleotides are TGTGCCAGCTCCCCCGCGGGGTACAATGAGCAGTTCTTC.

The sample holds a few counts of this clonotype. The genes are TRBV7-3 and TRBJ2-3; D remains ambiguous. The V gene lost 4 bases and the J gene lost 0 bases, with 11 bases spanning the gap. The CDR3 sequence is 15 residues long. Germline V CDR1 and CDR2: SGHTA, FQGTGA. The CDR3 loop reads CASSWNHPSTDTQYF. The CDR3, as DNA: TGTGCCAGCAGCTGGAACCACCCTAGCACAGATACGCAGTATTTT.

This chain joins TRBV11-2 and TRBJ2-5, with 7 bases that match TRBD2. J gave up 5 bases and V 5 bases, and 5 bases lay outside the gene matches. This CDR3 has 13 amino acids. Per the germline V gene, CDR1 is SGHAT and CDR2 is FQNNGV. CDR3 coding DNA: TGTGCCAGCAGCCCTCTGGGAGGGGAGACCCAGTACTTC. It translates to CASSPLGGETQYF. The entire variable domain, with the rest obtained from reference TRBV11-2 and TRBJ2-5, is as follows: EAGVAQSPRYKIIEKRQSVAFWCNPISGHATLYWYQQILGQGPKLLIQFQNNGVVDDSQLPKDRFSAERLKGVDSTLKIQPAKLEDSAVYLCASSPLGGETQYFGPGTRLLVL.

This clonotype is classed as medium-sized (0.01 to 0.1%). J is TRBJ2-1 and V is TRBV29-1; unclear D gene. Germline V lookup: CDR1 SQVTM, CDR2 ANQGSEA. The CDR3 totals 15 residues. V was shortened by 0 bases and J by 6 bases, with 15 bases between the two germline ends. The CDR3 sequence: CSVEDFRKVGNEQFF. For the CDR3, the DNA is TGCAGCGTTGAAGATTTTAGAAAGGTGGGCAATGAGCAGTTCTTC.

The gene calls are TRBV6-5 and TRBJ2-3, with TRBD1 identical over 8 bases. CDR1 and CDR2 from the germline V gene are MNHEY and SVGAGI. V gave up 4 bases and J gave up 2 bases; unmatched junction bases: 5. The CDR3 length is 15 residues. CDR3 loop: CASSFATGVTDTQYF. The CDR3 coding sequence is TGTGCCAGCAGTTTCGCGACAGGGGTCACAGATACGCAGTATTTT.

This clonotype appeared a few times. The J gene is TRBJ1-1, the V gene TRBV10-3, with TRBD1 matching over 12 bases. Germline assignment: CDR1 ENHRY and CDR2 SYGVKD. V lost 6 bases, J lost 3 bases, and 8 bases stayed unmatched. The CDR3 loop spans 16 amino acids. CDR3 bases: TGTGCCATCAGCCCGTCCGGGACAGGGGGCCACACTGAAGCTTTCTTT. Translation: CAISPSGTGGHTEAFF.

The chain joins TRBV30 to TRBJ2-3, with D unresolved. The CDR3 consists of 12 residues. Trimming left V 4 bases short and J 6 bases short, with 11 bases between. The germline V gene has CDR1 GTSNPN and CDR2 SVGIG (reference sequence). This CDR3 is CAWTPTMDTQYF. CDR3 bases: TGTGCCTGGACCCCTACCATGGATACGCAGTATTTT.

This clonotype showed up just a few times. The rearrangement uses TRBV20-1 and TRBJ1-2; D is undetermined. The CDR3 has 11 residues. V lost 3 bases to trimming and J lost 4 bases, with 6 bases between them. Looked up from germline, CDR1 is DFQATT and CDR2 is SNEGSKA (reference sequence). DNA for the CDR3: TGCAGTGCTAGGGGCTTCTATGGCTACACCTTC. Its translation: CSARGFYGYTF.

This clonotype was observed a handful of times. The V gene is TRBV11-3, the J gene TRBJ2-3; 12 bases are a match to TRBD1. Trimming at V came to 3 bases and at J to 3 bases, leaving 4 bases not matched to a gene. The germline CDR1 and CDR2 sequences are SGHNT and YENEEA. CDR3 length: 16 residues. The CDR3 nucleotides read TGTGCCAGCAGCTTCCGGGACAGGGGGCGGACAGATACGCAGTATTTT. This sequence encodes CASSFRDRGRTDTQYF.

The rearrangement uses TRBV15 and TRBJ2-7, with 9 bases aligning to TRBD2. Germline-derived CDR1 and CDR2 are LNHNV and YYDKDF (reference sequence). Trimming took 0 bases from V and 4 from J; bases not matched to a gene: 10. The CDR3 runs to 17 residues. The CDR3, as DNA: TGTGCCACCAGCAGAGACCCACTAGCGGGCCATTTTTACGAGCAGTACTTC. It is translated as CATSRDPLAGHFYEQYF.

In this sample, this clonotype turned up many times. The CDR3 DNA follows: TGCAGTGCTAGAATGGCGGGGGGGATGGGCAATCAGCCCCAGCATTTT. Its translation: CSARMAGGMGNQPQHF. The chain carries TRBV20-1 and TRBJ1-5, with D perhaps TRBD1 (5 bases). Germline values: CDR1 DFQATT, CDR2 SNEGSKA (reference sequence). Trimming removed 2 bases at V and 2 bases at J, with 16 bases between. The CDR3 is 16 amino acids.

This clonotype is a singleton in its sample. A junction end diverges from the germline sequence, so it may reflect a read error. This CDR3 is CSVYSGANVLIF. The CDR3 nucleotides read TGCAGCGTTTACTCTGGGGCCAACGTCCTGATTTTC. The chain joins TRBV29-1 to TRBJ2-6; maybe TRBD1 (5 bases). The length of the CDR3 is 12 residues. CDR1 is SQVTM and CDR2 is ANQGSEA in the germline V gene. The full variable domain, completed using reference TRBV29-1 and TRBJ2-6, is SAVISQKPSRDICQRGTSLTIQCQVDSQVTMMFWYRQQPGQSLTLIATANQGSEATYESGFVIDKFPISRPNLTFSTLTVSNMSPEDSSIYLCSVYSGANVLIFGAGSRLTVL.

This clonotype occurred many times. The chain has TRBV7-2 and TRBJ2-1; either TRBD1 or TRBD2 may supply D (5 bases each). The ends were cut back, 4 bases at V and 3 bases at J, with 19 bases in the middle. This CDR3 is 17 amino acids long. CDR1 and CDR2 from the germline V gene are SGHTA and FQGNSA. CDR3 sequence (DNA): TGTGCCAGCAGCTCGGGGCCGGCAGGGTCGATCTACAATGAGCAGTTCTTC. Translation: CASSSGPAGSIYNEQFF.